Below are 15 T cell receptor beta chains sequenced from a single sample in a study of control samples from healthy donors and cancer patients. This table comes from immunoSEQ multiplex PCR, and its TCRdb copy is limited to in-frame clones, with some not included. The table records just over 90,000 clones, approximately 90% of them present only once. Specimen: blood. Receptors were obtained from a woman aged 45 to 65 in good health.

This rearrangement joins TRBV29-1 to TRBJ2-3, with D tentatively TRBD2 (6 bases). CDR3 size: 14 residues. V shed 7 bases and J shed 1 base, with 15 bases lying between them. Germline lookup yields CDR1 SQVTM and CDR2 ANQGSEA. Written as DNA, the CDR3 is TGCAGCGCTAGAGGCGGAGGGCGCACAGATACGCAGTATTTT. Translating it yields CSARGGGRTDTQYF.

This clone has only a few counts. V and J are TRBV6-2 or TRBV6-3 and TRBJ2-7; no clear D gene. The germline V gene has CDR1 MNHEY and CDR2 SVGEGT. The CDR3 loop spans 13 amino acids. Deletions cut 1 base from V and 6 bases from J, with 10 bases between. The CDR3 here is CASSYYPNGEQYF. CDR3 nucleotides: TGTGCCAGCAGTTACTACCCAAACGGCGAGCAGTACTTC.

The chain uses TRBV12-3 or TRBV12-4 and TRBJ1-2; 8 bases map to TRBD1. This CDR3 spans 12 amino acids. The junction had 6 bases not matched to a gene; V was cut back by 8 bases and J by 7 bases. The CDR3 protein is CASAGQGGGYTF. CDR3 sequence (DNA): TGTGCCAGCGCCGGACAGGGCGGTGGCTACACCTTC.

CDR3 sequence: CASSFGGGQTYEQYF. The CDR3 DNA reads as TGTGCCAGCAGCTTTGGCGGGGGGCAGACCTACGAGCAGTACTTC. V and J are TRBV7-2 and TRBJ2-7; 8 bases are shared with TRBD2. Looked up from germline, CDR1 is SGHTA and CDR2 is FQGNSA. CDR3 length: 15 amino acids. V trimming: 3 bases; J trimming: 2 bases; junction bases outside the gene matches: 6.

The V and J genes are TRBV6-6 and TRBJ2-7; 8 positions agree with TRBD2. Trimming took 2 bases from V and 3 from J; bases not matched to a gene: 6. The CDR3 consists of 15 residues. Per the germline V gene, CDR1 is MNHNY and CDR2 is SVGAGI (reference sequence). The CDR3 spells CASSYKAGANYEQYF. The CDR3 DNA is TGTGCCAGCAGTTACAAAGCGGGGGCCAACTACGAGCAGTACTTC.

The V and J genes are TRBV7-2 and TRBJ2-5; 8 positions match TRBD2. Germline V gene data show CDR1 as SGHTA and CDR2 as FQGNSA. The length of the CDR3 is 16 residues. With V trimmed by 3 bases and J by 3 bases, 9 bases remained unmatched. DNA for the CDR3: TGTGCCAGCAGCTTCGAAGTCGGGAGGGGAAAAGAGACCCAGTACTTC. Translated: CASSFEVGRGKETQYF.

As DNA, the CDR3 is TGTGCCAGCTCCCCCTTAGCGGGAGTCGGAGATACGCAGTATTTT. It encodes CASSPLAGVGDTQYF. The chain combines TRBV18 with TRBJ2-3; 9 bases fit TRBD2. Trimming at V came to 6 bases and at J to 5 bases, leaving 9 bases not matched to a gene. This CDR3 is built from 15 residues. Germline V gene lookup returns CDR1 KGHSH and CDR2 LQKENI. The whole variable domain, filled in from reference TRBV18 and TRBJ2-3, reads NAGVMQNPRHLVRRRGQEARLRCSPMKGHSHVYWYRQLPEEGLKFMVYLQKENIIDESGMPKERFSAEFPKEGPSILRIQQVVRGDSAAYFCASSPLAGVGDTQYFGPGTRLTVL.

The chain employs TRBV28 and TRBJ1-1; D is unresolved. V was shortened by 6 bases and J by 1 base, with 0 bases between the two germline ends. Germline CDR1 is MDHEN and CDR2 is SYDVKM. The CDR3 consists of 10 residues. The CDR3 here is CASRNTEAFF. The CDR3 coding sequence is TGTGCCAGCAGGAACACTGAAGCTTTCTTT.

There are a few counts of this clone. J is TRBJ2-7 and V is TRBV12-5, with D unresolved. Trimming stripped 1 base from V and 3 bases from J, with 10 bases between. The CDR3 covers 14 residues. Germline values: CDR1 LGHNT, CDR2 FRNRAP. The chain's CDR3 is CASGLGRWIYEQYF. In DNA, the CDR3 is TGTGCTAGTGGTTTGGGCAGGTGGATCTACGAGCAGTACTTC.

J is TRBJ1-6 and V is TRBV9; D might be TRBD1 (6 bases). CDR1 is SGDLS, CDR2 YYNGEE, per germline. The CDR3 consists of 14 residues. V lost 0 bases and J 14 bases, leaving 15 bases between the germline ends. The CDR3 nucleotides read TGTGCCAGCAGCGTAGGACGCAGGGGAGGGTCCCTCCACTTT. It encodes CASSVGRRGGSLHF.

The chain has TRBV29-1 and TRBJ1-1, with D maybe TRBD1 (6 bases). The CDR3 totals 17 residues. Trimming left V 0 bases short and J 4 bases short, with 21 bases between. The germline V gene encodes CDR1 SQVTM and CDR2 ANQGSEA. The CDR3 loop reads CSVEDLYTGTPSTEAFF. CDR3 in DNA: TGCAGCGTTGAAGACCTCTACACCGGGACACCTAGCACTGAAGCTTTCTTT.

The chain uses TRBV28 and TRBJ1-5; maybe TRBD1 (5 bases). The CDR3 is 14 residues long. The germline V gene encodes CDR1 MDHEN and CDR2 SYDVKM. Trimming shortened V by 7 bases and J by 5 bases, and 15 bases separated the two germline ends. CDR3 protein: CASIALGDDQPQHF. As DNA, the CDR3 is TGTGCCAGCATCGCATTGGGGGACGATCAGCCCCAGCATTTT.

The CDR3 spells CASSQEIGRNYGYTF. The CDR3 nucleotides read TGTGCCAGCAGCCAAGAAATAGGACGGAACTATGGCTACACCTTC. The rearrangement uses TRBV4-2 and TRBJ1-2; D remains ambiguous. CDR3 length equals 15 residues. Trimming stripped 0 bases from V and 2 bases from J, with 10 bases between. In germline, CDR1 is LGHNA, CDR2 YNFKEQ.

The J gene is TRBJ2-7, the V gene TRBV7-2; 14 bases agree with TRBD2. CDR3 length equals 15 residues. The ends lost 5 bases at V and 3 bases at J; junction bases unmatched: 3. From germline, CDR1 is SGHTA and CDR2 FQGNSA. CDR3 nucleotide sequence: TGTGCCAGCAGCAAGACTAGCGGGAGGGACTACGAGCAGTACTTC. Its translation: CASSKTSGRDYEQYF.

The chain uses TRBV2 and TRBJ1-2; TRBD1 aligns across 8 bases. The ends lost 7 bases at V and 0 bases at J; junction bases unmatched: 10. Looked up from germline, CDR1 is SNHLY and CDR2 is FYNNEI. This CDR3 is 16 amino acids long. CDR3 coding DNA: TGTGCCAGCACCACCCGGGACAGGCCAGCTAACTATGGCTACACCTTC. Its protein product is CASTTRDRPANYGYTF.